The 20 T cell receptor beta chains presented below share a single source sample, sequenced in a study of blood T cell repertoires in COVID-19. Libraries were prepared by immunoSEQ multiplex PCR; TCRdb keeps only in-frame clonotypes and omits some of them. Of 140,000 or so clones in the sample, about four fifths were seen once. Material: PBMCs or T cells enriched from blood (not recorded which). The source is a man aged 50-60 years who had recovered from COVID-19.

This clone was picked up one time. The chain couples TRBV29-1 to TRBJ1-1; D is uncertain. This CDR3 has 13 residues. V was shortened by 6 bases and J by 1 base, with 12 bases between the two germline ends. CDR1 is SQVTM, CDR2 ANQGSEA, per germline. Here the CDR3 reads CSVEKYRNTEAFF. CDR3 nucleotide sequence: TGCAGCGTCGAAAAATACAGGAACACTGAAGCTTTCTTT.

CDR3 sequence: CASSYHRPVDPRFYNEQFF. The CDR3 bases are TGTGCCAGCAGTTACCACCGCCCAGTAGATCCTAGATTTTACAATGAGCAGTTCTTC. The chain recombines TRBV6-2 or TRBV6-3 with TRBJ2-1; no firm D call. CDR3 length equals 19 residues. The V gene's germline CDR1 is MNHEY and CDR2 SVGEGT. V was shortened by 2 bases and J by 4 bases, with 24 bases between the two germline ends.

The chain links TRBV11-2 to TRBJ2-5; D gene ambiguous. Trimming pared 5 bases from V and 1 base from J, leaving 11 bases between. CDR1 and CDR2 from the germline V gene are SGHAT and FQNNGV. This CDR3 spans 14 amino acids. CDR3 loop: CASSKTRAQETQYF. For the CDR3, the DNA is TGTGCCAGCAGCAAAACTCGCGCCCAAGAGACCCAGTACTTC.

V usage is TRBV2 and J usage is TRBJ2-1; 12 bases are shared with TRBD1. With V trimmed by 5 bases and J by 2 bases, 4 bases remained unmatched. This CDR3 is built from 16 residues. The germline V gene has CDR1 SNHLY and CDR2 FYNNEI. The CDR3 DNA is TGTGCCAGCAGTTCCGGGACAGGGGGCACCTACAATGAGCAGTTCTTC. This translates into CASSSGTGGTYNEQFF.

The CDR3 spells CASSLGLAGYNEQFF. The CDR3 nucleotides read TGTGCCAGCAGCTTGGGACTAGCGGGATACAATGAGCAGTTCTTC. The rearrangement joins TRBV5-4 to TRBJ2-1; 11 bases are a match to TRBD2. This CDR3 region has 15 residues. V was pared by 0 bases and J by 4 bases, with 0 bases of the junction left unmatched. Per the germline V gene, CDR1 is SGHNT and CDR2 is YYREEE (reference sequence).

The J gene is TRBJ1-3, the V gene TRBV9; D is possibly TRBD1 (6 bases). Germline assignment: CDR1 SGDLS and CDR2 YYNGEE. Trimming shortened V by 2 bases and J by 0 bases, and 9 bases separated the two germline ends. The CDR3 is 15 amino acids. The chain's CDR3 is CASSVHRDSGNTIYF. The CDR3 DNA follows: TGTGCCAGCAGCGTCCACAGGGACTCTGGAAACACCATATATTTT. Variable domain in full (rest from reference TRBV9 and TRBJ1-3): DSGVTQTPKHLITATGQRVTLRCSPRSGDLSVYWYQQSLDQGLQFLIQYYNGEERAKGNILERFSAQQFPDLHSELNLSSLELGDSALYFCASSVHRDSGNTIYFGEGSWLTVV.

As to this clone: The sample has other DNA sequences that encode this CDR3 too. The chain couples TRBV7-9 to TRBJ1-4; maybe TRBD1 (6 bases). Trimming left V 5 bases short and J 8 bases short, with 21 bases between. The CDR3 is 16 amino acids. The germline V gene encodes CDR1 SEHNR and CDR2 FQNEAQ (reference sequence). As DNA, the CDR3 is TGTGCCAGCAGCCCTCTCACGGGGGGACACGGCGAAAAACTGTTTTTT. Amino acids: CASSPLTGGHGEKLFF.

The chain combines TRBV5-6 with TRBJ2-7; TRBD1 is a possible D gene (6 bases). The CDR3 sequence is 14 residues long. Germline-derived CDR1 and CDR2 are SGHDT and YYEEEE. The ends were cut back, 2 bases at V and 4 bases at J, with 13 bases in the middle. The CDR3 bases are TGTGCCAGCAGCTTTACAGGGTTTTCGTACGAGCAGTACTTC. This encodes CASSFTGFSYEQYF. Filled out from reference TRBV5-6 and TRBJ2-7, the complete variable domain reads DAGVTQSPTHLIKTRGQQVTLRCSPKSGHDTVSWYQQALGQGPQFIFQYYEEEERQRGNFPDRFSGHQFPNYSSELNVNALLLGDSALYLCASSFTGFSYEQYFGPGTRLTVT.

The chain has TRBV15 and TRBJ2-2; 7 nucleotides match TRBD1. This CDR3 contains 15 residues. CDR1 LNHNV and CDR2 YYDKDF come from the germline V gene (reference sequence). Unmatched junction bases numbered 7, after V lost 4 bases and J lost 5 bases. CDR3 residues: CATSNRQGETGELFF. The CDR3 DNA reads as TGTGCCACCAGCAACCGACAGGGAGAGACCGGGGAGCTGTTTTTT.

There are a few counts of this clone. The chain's CDR3 is CASSPGDRAYEQYF. For the CDR3, the DNA is TGTGCCAGCAGCCCCGGGGATAGAGCCTACGAGCAGTACTTC. The chain recombines TRBV9 with TRBJ2-7, with D tentatively TRBD2 (5 bases). The CDR3 is made up of 14 amino acids. From germline, CDR1 is SGDLS and CDR2 YYNGEE. V lost 4 bases, J lost 2 bases, and 13 bases lay in between.

V usage is TRBV19 and J usage is TRBJ2-2; TRBD2 matches 12 bases. J lost 1 base, V lost 7 bases, and 7 bases had no gene match. Germline V lookup: CDR1 LNHDA, CDR2 SQIVND (reference sequence). This CDR3 region has 17 residues. In DNA, the CDR3 is TGTGCCAGTACCTCACTAGCGGGGGGCCAGAACACCGGGGAGCTGTTTTTT. Its protein product is CASTSLAGGQNTGELFF.

This sequence joins TRBV28 and TRBJ1-3; D unresolved. V dropped 1 base and J dropped 4 bases, with 11 bases sitting between them. There are 15 residues in the CDR3. Per germline, CDR1 MDHEN and CDR2 SYDVKM. The CDR3 loop reads CASSLSAGYGNTIYF. The DNA of the CDR3 is TGTGCCAGCAGTTTATCAGCCGGGTACGGAAACACCATATATTTT.

The CDR3 region is CASSSSGDLYNEQFF. As DNA, the CDR3 is TGTGCCAGCAGCTCAAGCGGGGATTTGTACAATGAGCAGTTCTTC. The chain carries TRBV7-3 and TRBJ2-1; 7 nucleotides align to TRBD2. V dropped 4 bases and J dropped 4; count of bases not matched to a gene: 7. This CDR3 spans 15 amino acids. The germline gives CDR1 SGHTA, CDR2 FQGTGA.

The genes are TRBV5-4 and TRBJ2-3; 11 bases are a match to TRBD1. Germline V lookup: CDR1 SGHNT, CDR2 YYREEE (reference sequence). The V and J ends lost 4 bases and 3 bases, in that order; junction bases with no gene match: 7. The CDR3 covers 16 residues. The CDR3 here is CASSGQGAGGTDTQYF. CDR3 coding DNA: TGTGCCAGCAGCGGACAGGGGGCGGGGGGGACAGATACGCAGTATTTT. The whole variable domain, filled in from reference TRBV5-4 and TRBJ2-3, reads ETGVTQSPTHLIKTRGQQVTLRCSSQSGHNTVSWYQQALGQGPQFIFQYYREEENGRGNFPPRFSGLQFPNYSSELNVNALELDDSALYLCASSGQGAGGTDTQYFGPGTRLTVL.

The chain carries TRBV5-4 and TRBJ1-1, with D perhaps TRBD1 (6 bases). V shed 4 bases and J shed 5 bases, with 15 bases lying between them. There are 14 residues in the CDR3. CDR1 is SGHNT and CDR2 is YYREEE in the germline V gene (reference sequence). The CDR3 sequence: CASSGEQGRTEAFF. DNA for the CDR3: TGTGCCAGCAGCGGGGAACAGGGTCGGACTGAAGCTTTCTTT.

The chain employs TRBV15 and TRBJ2-2, with a possible D match to TRBD2 (6 bases). This CDR3 is 16 amino acids long. Germline values: CDR1 LNHNV, CDR2 YYDKDF (reference sequence). The germline V and J ends were trimmed by 2 bases and 2 bases, with 12 bases remaining between them. CDR3 bases: TGTGCCACCAGCAGAAGGTTGGGGGGAAACACCGGGGAGCTGTTTTTT. Translating it yields CATSRRLGGNTGELFF.

This rearrangement joins TRBV19 to TRBJ2-7; D perhaps matches TRBD1 (6 bases). The CDR3 sequence is 14 residues long. V gave up 6 bases and J gave up 0 bases, with 12 bases separating them. The germline V gene encodes CDR1 LNHDA and CDR2 SQIVND (reference sequence). As DNA, the CDR3 is TGTGCCAGTAGCGCCGGGACAAACTCCTACGAGCAGTACTTC. Translated: CASSAGTNSYEQYF.

A few counts support this clone. The rearrangement joins TRBV9 to TRBJ2-2; 10 positions agree with TRBD1. CDR3 length: 15 amino acids. With 3 bases clipped from V and 6 bases from J, the junction kept 5 bases outside the gene matches. Germline assignment: CDR1 SGDLS and CDR2 YYNGEE. CDR3 bases: TGTGCCAGCAGCGAGGGACAGGGGTATTCCGGGGAGCTGTTTTTT. Protein sequence: CASSEGQGYSGELFF.

This rearrangement joins TRBV7-2 to TRBJ2-7; D might be TRBD2 (6 bases). This CDR3 is 14 amino acids long. Germline values: CDR1 SGHTA, CDR2 FQGNSA. The ends were cut back, 5 bases at V and 7 bases at J, with 18 bases in the middle. The CDR3 DNA sequence: TGTGCCAGCAGCGCAATCGGAGGGTTTGGAGAGCAGTACTTC. Translating gives CASSAIGGFGEQYF. Complete variable domain (other parts from reference TRBV7-2 and TRBJ2-7): GAGVSQSPSNKVTEKGKDVELRCDPISGHTALYWYRQSLGQGLEFLIYFQGNSAPDKSGLPSDRFSAERTGGSVSTLTIQRTQQEDSAVYLCASSAIGGFGEQYFGPGTRLTVT.

The chain employs TRBV18 and TRBJ2-7, with 8 bases identical to TRBD1. Trimming took 4 bases from V and 1 from J; bases not matched to a gene: 21. CDR3 length: 20 residues. Germline V gene data show CDR1 as KGHSH and CDR2 as LQKENI. CDR3: CASSLFPRQGSSGRSYEQYF. As DNA, the CDR3 is TGTGCCAGCTCACTATTCCCGAGACAGGGGAGCAGTGGTAGGTCCTACGAGCAGTACTTC.